This TCR beta chain is drawn from a study of cytomegalovirus exposure and HLA in healthy donors. A word on this clone: Its antigen is still unknown.

The germline gives CDR1 GTSNPN, CDR2 SVGIG (reference sequence). The CDR3 runs 13 residues. The V end was cut by 4 bases, the J end by 4 bases, with 13 bases between. Findings and limits, study-wide: Across all donors, roughly uniform sequencing depth was an assumption of the presence/absence analyses.

Both 60 Vbeta primers and 13 Jbeta primers went into the PCR. The protocol was immunoSEQ multiplex PCR, while the TCRdb copy is restricted to in-frame clones and leaves out a portion. The sample has some 130,000 clones; approximately 82% are singletons. This chain links TRBV30 with TRBJ1-2; perhaps TRBD1 as D (5 bases). The source of this sequence is a boy aged 2 to 9 in good health and CMV-seronegative. Sequenced input: PBMCs. DNA of the CDR3: TGTGCCTGGATCGACAGCCGGACCTATGGCTACACCTTC. Its translation: CAWIDSRTYGYTF. The entire variable domain, with the rest obtained from reference TRBV30 and TRBJ1-2, is as follows: SQTIHQWPATLVQPVGSPLSLECTVEGTSNPNLYWYRQAAGRGLQLLFYSVGIGQISSEVPQNLSASRPQDRQFILSSKKLLLSDSGFYLCAWIDSRTYGYTFGSGTRLTVV.